The source of this T cell receptor beta chain is a study of CD4 and CD8 cells across lung adenocarcinoma regions (dated by TCRdb to between 2017 and 2018). A note on the overall study: The study compared tumor centers with tumor margins to examine intratumor heterogeneity of the T cell receptor repertoire.

Worth noting for this clonotype: The antigen this receptor binds is unknown. Base qualities are missing; no much larger clone stands one base away.

Libraries were constructed by PCR. Sequencing took place on a HiSeq X Ten. TCRdb applied fastp at Q25 and MiXCR to the public reads, then kept only in-frame beta chains. Rows merge per CDR3 protein into single entries with the most common DNA and genes. The sample profile shows about 11,000 distinct CDR3 sequences; 50% to 60% of them were found once. Of the sample, 88% falls within the top ten clones. CDR1 and CDR2 (MGHRA, YSYEKL) derive from the germline V gene. Spanning cysteine to phenylalanine, the CDR3 consists of 14 amino acids. Solely the CDR3 DNA is kept, with 42 bases framed from the first base. Patients with localized lung adenocarcinoma, a subtype of non-small cell lung cancer, were used as donors. The margins of localized lung adenocarcinomas were where the samples came from. For TCR repertoire analysis, CD8+ T cells from tumor tissue were profiled separately from CD4+ T cells.

This sequence uses TRBV4-1 and TRBJ2-1; the D gene is possibly TRBD2, with 7 bases matching. The closer fit of TRBJ2-5 to the DNA end suggests the J call may be wrong. The sequencing sample was made of CD8+ T cells from the margin of a lung tumor. The cell subset or site label for this specimen denotes: tumor margin region. The clonotype comes from a male donor with lung adenocarcinoma. The CD4 and CD8 labels of this study may be unreliable. CDR3 protein: CASSQRGGGETQYF. The base sequence is TGCGCCAGCAGCCAACGAGGGGGAGGGGAGACCCAGTACTTC.